The 5 T cell receptor beta chains listed next were all sequenced from one sample in a study of CD8 T cells in Susac syndrome (dated by TCRdb to the late 2010s). Library preparation employed the immunoSEQ multiplex PCR assay. RNA was extracted with the RNeasy kit and about 0.5 to 1 ug was reverse transcribed using random hexamers. The public reads were reanalyzed by TCRdb: fastp trimming at Q25, MiXCR alignment, in-frame beta chains only. Every CDR3 protein is listed once, alongside the most common genes and DNA of its rows. This sample lists 150,000 to 200,000 distinct CDR3 sequences; roughly nine tenths were detected once. The leading ten clones occupy around 0.079% of the sample. Sequences were obtained from CD4+ T cells from PBMCs. These receptor sequences come from a human donor with Susac syndrome.

This clonotype was recorded only once. V is TRBV2 and J is TRBJ1-5; TRBD1 matches at 10 bases. This CDR3 has 17 amino acids. J lost 3 bases, V lost 5 bases, and 10 bases had no gene match. Germline CDR1 is SNHLY and CDR2 is FYNNEI. Here the CDR3 reads CASSLGQGVAPNQPQHF. For the CDR3, the DNA is TGTGCCAGCAGTCTTGGACAGGGGGTGGCCCCCAATCAGCCCCAGCATTTT.

This chain uses TRBV28 with TRBJ2-2; no firm D call. CDR1 is MDHEN, CDR2 SYDVKM, per germline. CDR3 length: 16 residues. Trimming removed 2 bases from V and 4 bases from J, with 14 bases in between. The CDR3 is CASSLVATVSTGELFF. In nucleotides, the CDR3 is TGTGCCAGCAGTTTAGTCGCGACCGTCAGCACCGGGGAGCTGTTTTTT.

This clonotype appeared a single time. This chain uses TRBV5-1 with TRBJ1-1; D unresolved. The germline V gene has CDR1 SGHRS and CDR2 YFSETQ. V lost 5 bases to trimming and J lost 0 bases, with 20 bases between them. This CDR3 comprises 17 residues. CDR3 protein: CASSYDSTHDMNTEAFF. CDR3 sequence (DNA): TGCGCCAGCAGTTACGACTCAACCCACGACATGAACACTGAAGCTTTCTTT.

The chain uses TRBV20-1 and TRBJ1-1, with D possibly being TRBD1 (6 bases). This CDR3 is built from 15 residues. Looked up from germline, CDR1 is DFQATT and CDR2 is SNEGSKA (reference sequence). Deletions cut 6 bases from V and 4 bases from J, with 21 bases between. The CDR3 spells CSAYRVGSLGTEAFF. Here the CDR3 DNA reads TGCAGTGCGTACAGGGTCGGTTCTTTGGGCACTGAAGCTTTCTTT.

As to this clonotype: One end of the junction fails to match germline, which may point to a read error. The V call is TRBV6-5, the J call TRBJ1-1, with no clear D. The CDR3 contains 14 residues. Germline CDR1 reads MNHEY; CDR2 reads SVGAGI. Here the CDR3 DNA reads TGTGCCACCAGTTACCGGGAAGGAAACACTGAAGCTTTCTTT. Amino acid sequence: CATSYREGNTEAFF.